The sample holds many counts of the clone carrying this T cell receptor (beta chain). TCRdb reanalysed the 5' RACE reads using MiXCR and keeps one entry per CDR3 protein. The sample shows about 20,000 distinct CDR3 sequences, approximately 9.1% of them seen only once. These data come from a study of spatial heterogeneity in lung cancer. About the research overall: Sequences of the beta chain were consistently detected in greater numbers than alpha-chain sequences.

Specified time point: blood at routine non-recurrence follow-up after resection. Material: PBMCs, obtained at follow-up. The sequence was collected from a female donor with early-stage non-small cell lung cancer.

The DNA for the CDR3 is TGTGCCAGCACCCCGGGACTAGGCTCCTACAATGAGCAGTTCTTC. This sequence encodes CASTPGLGSYNEQFF. V is TRBV12-3 or TRBV12-4 and J is TRBJ2-1; 8 bases map to TRBD2. The CDR3 covers 15 residues. V gave up 7 bases and J gave up 0 bases; unmatched junction bases: 5.